The entry below gives a single T cell receptor (beta chain) sequence along with its context. Its specificity is unknown. Primers for the PCR totalled 60 Vbeta and 13 Jbeta. In the original workflow: Some 10 million of the roughly 80 million unique TCR beta chains counted in a later analysis were shared. This table comes from immunoSEQ multiplex PCR, and its TCRdb copy is limited to in-frame clones, with some not included. V and J calls and clone size are those listed in that table; D and trimming were worked out from the DNA. The sample has roughly 100,000 clones, under 85% seen once. This specimen comes from a study of cytomegalovirus exposure and HLA in healthy donors. Study findings and constraints: In a later analysis, several top co-occurrence clusters appeared linked to parvovirus B19, influenza, CMV and Epstein-Barr virus. Later on, an analysis tied over 15,000 TCR beta sequences to HLA alleles at 0.05 false discovery rate. CMV serostatus was the sole immune exposure information available.

The CDR3 extends over 15 amino acids. The V gene end was trimmed by 0 bases and the J gene end by 5 bases; junction bases not matched to a gene: 5. CDR1 and CDR2 (germline): GTSNPN, SVGIG (reference sequence). This TCR came from a man between 50 and 59 years old in good health and CMV-seropositive. The chain recombines TRBV30 with TRBJ1-5; 9 bases line up with TRBD1. Sequencing was done on a sample of PBMCs. CDR3 region: CAWSVLGQGDQPQHF. CDR3 coding DNA: TGTGCCTGGAGTGTACTGGGACAGGGCGATCAGCCCCAGCATTTT.